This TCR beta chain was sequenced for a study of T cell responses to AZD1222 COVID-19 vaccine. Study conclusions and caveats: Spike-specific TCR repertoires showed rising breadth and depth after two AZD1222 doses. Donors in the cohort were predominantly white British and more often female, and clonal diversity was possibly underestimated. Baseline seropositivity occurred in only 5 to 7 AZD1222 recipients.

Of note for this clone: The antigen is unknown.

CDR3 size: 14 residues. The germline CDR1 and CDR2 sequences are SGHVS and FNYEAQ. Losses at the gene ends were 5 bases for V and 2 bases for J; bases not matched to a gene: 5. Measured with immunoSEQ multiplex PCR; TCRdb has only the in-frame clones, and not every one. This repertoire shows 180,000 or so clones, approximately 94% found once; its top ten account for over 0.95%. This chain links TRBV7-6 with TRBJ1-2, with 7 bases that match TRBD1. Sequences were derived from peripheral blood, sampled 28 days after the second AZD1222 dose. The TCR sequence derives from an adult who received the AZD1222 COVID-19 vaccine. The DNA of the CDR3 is TGTGCCAGCAGCCCAAGGACAGGCAACTATGGCTACACCTTC. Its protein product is CASSPRTGNYGYTF.